The next 30 T cell receptor beta chains were all read from a single sample in a study of shared clonotypes between healthy human individuals. Naive CD8 populations comprised CD45RO-negative cells positively selected for CCR7, excluding terminally differentiated effector memory CD45RA+ cells. The data were produced by immunoSEQ multiplex PCR, yet TCRdb's version contains in-frame clones alone and is incomplete. Among 550,000 to 650,000 clones listed, 90% to 97% were seen once. Sequenced sample: naive CD8+ T cells sorted from blood. Every receptor here comes from a woman under 40 in good health.

This clone was picked up one time. The chain uses TRBV2 and TRBJ2-1; D gene ambiguous. Looked up from germline, CDR1 is SNHLY and CDR2 is FYNNEI. V shed 6 bases and J shed 9 bases, with 9 bases lying between them. This CDR3 is 11 amino acids long. The chain's CDR3 is CASRTPAEQFF. CDR3 bases: TGTGCCAGCAGGACCCCGGCTGAGCAGTTCTTC.

As concerns this clone: Other nucleotide sequences in the sample specify the same CDR3. The genes are TRBV27 and TRBJ1-2; 7 bases are shared with TRBD1. The ends lost 4 bases at V and 5 bases at J; junction bases unmatched: 1. The CDR3 has 12 residues. The V gene's germline CDR1 is MNHEY and CDR2 SMNVEV (reference sequence). As DNA, the CDR3 is TGTGCCAGCAGTTCACAGGGGTATGGCTACACCTTC. It yields the protein CASSSQGYGYTF.

The genes are TRBV2 and TRBJ2-1; D not certain. The V gene's germline CDR1 is SNHLY and CDR2 FYNNEI. The germline V and J ends were trimmed by 1 base and 0 bases, with 7 bases remaining between them. CDR3 length: 15 amino acids. This chain's CDR3 is CASSEGANSYNEQFF. The CDR3 DNA sequence: TGTGCCAGCAGTGAAGGAGCGAACTCCTACAATGAGCAGTTCTTC.

The gene calls are TRBV19 and TRBJ2-2; no clear D. The CDR3 spans 14 residues. Trimming cost V 7 bases and J 3 bases, with 12 bases left between them. CDR1 is LNHDA and CDR2 is SQIVND in the germline V gene (reference sequence). In DNA, the CDR3 is TGTGCCAGTACAACTCCGGCGTACACCGGGGAGCTGTTTTTT. Its protein is CASTTPAYTGELFF.

The chain employs TRBV29-1 and TRBJ2-1; D unresolved. This CDR3 has 11 amino acids. The V end lost 1 base, the J end lost 10 bases, and 8 bases lay between the germline ends. Germline-derived CDR1 and CDR2 are SQVTM and ANQGSEA. CDR3 amino acids: CSVEGGGEQFF. CDR3 in DNA: TGCAGCGTTGAAGGTGGCGGAGAGCAGTTCTTC.

The V and J genes are TRBV27 and TRBJ2-2; 7 positions match TRBD1. CDR1 and CDR2 from the germline V gene are MNHEY and SMNVEV (reference sequence). The V segment lost 2 bases and the J segment 4 bases; nucleotides outside the gene matches: 10. The CDR3 has 17 amino acids. The chain's CDR3 is CASSLINSNRGTGELFF. In DNA form, the CDR3 reads TGTGCCAGCAGTTTAATCAATTCGAACAGGGGCACCGGGGAGCTGTTTTTT.

Notes on this clone: At one boundary the junction diverges from the germline segment, which might be a read error. The chain joins TRBV5-4 to TRBJ2-7; the D gene is possibly TRBD2 (6 bases). This CDR3 is 14 amino acids long. Germline V CDR1 and CDR2: SGHNT, YYREEE (reference sequence). CDR3 in DNA: TGTGCCAGCAGCCTGGGACTGCGCTCCCACGAGCAGTACTTC. Residues: CASSLGLRSHEQYF.

This chain links TRBV5-1 with TRBJ2-5; D gene unclear. Near its end, the DNA agrees better with TRBJ2-7, so the J call may be wrong. Germline CDR1 and CDR2: SGHRS and YFSETQ. CDR3 length equals 15 residues. In nucleotides, the CDR3 is TGCGCCAGCAGCTTCGACACAGAGATCGGATACGAGCAGTACTTC. This gives the protein CASSFDTEIGYEQYF.

This sequence joins TRBV7-9 and TRBJ2-2; TRBD2 might be the D (6 bases). From germline, CDR1 is SEHNR and CDR2 FQNEAQ (reference sequence). V was clipped by 1 base and J by 10 bases, with 10 bases between them. There are 13 residues in the CDR3. The CDR3 reads CASSLEPGEELFF. The CDR3 DNA reads as TGTGCCAGCAGCTTAGAGCCGGGGGAGGAGCTGTTTTTT.

The chain combines TRBV25-1 with TRBJ2-5; no clear D. The CDR3 is made up of 12 amino acids. CDR1 is MGHDK, CDR2 SYGVNS, per germline. The V end lost 3 bases, the J end lost 4 bases, and 6 bases lay between the germline ends. The DNA for the CDR3 is TGTGCCAGCAGTGACTCAAGAGAGACCCAGTACTTC. Translated, it gives CASSDSRETQYF.

In regard to this clone: The same CDR3 also results from other DNA sequences found in this sample. This rearrangement joins TRBV19 to TRBJ2-7; D possibly corresponds to TRBD1 (6 bases). The CDR3 covers 14 residues. CDR1 is LNHDA, CDR2 SQIVND, per germline (reference sequence). V shed 3 bases and J shed 4 bases, with 13 bases lying between them. The CDR3 DNA follows: TGTGCCAGTAGTATCGGCCAGGGGTCATACGAGCAGTACTTC. Its protein is CASSIGQGSYEQYF.

This sequence joins TRBV4-1 and TRBJ2-5, with TRBD1 matching 10 bases. This CDR3 spans 14 amino acids. J lost 4 bases, V lost 4 bases, and 3 bases had no gene match. CDR1 MGHRA and CDR2 YSYEKL come from the germline V gene. CDR3 in DNA: TGCGCCAGCAGCCTCCGGGACAGGGGAGAGACCCAGTACTTC. It specifies CASSLRDRGETQYF.

This clone came up once. This rearrangement joins TRBV30 to TRBJ1-6, with TRBD1 identical over 7 bases. CDR1 and CDR2 (germline): GTSNPN, SVGIG (reference sequence). The CDR3 is 14 amino acids. The CDR3 loop reads CAFHRGVRNSPLHF. In DNA, the CDR3 is TGTGCATTTCACAGGGGCGTCAGGAATTCACCCCTCCACTTT.

The chain employs TRBV16 and TRBJ1-5, with 7 bases fitting TRBD1. This CDR3 spans 15 amino acids. V trimming: 4 bases; J trimming: 4 bases; junction bases outside the gene matches: 7. Germline V gene lookup returns CDR1 KGHSY and CDR2 FQNENV. The CDR3 bases are TGTGCCAGCAGCCTCCTCGGACAGGCTAATCAGCCCCAGCATTTT. It translates to CASSLLGQANQPQHF.

The V call is TRBV6-1, the J call TRBJ2-7; D perhaps matches TRBD2 (5 bases). The V gene's germline CDR1 is MNHNS and CDR2 SASEGT. The V gene lost 0 bases and the J gene lost 3 bases, with 12 bases spanning the gap. The CDR3 is made up of 15 amino acids. The CDR3 bases are TGTGCCAGCAGTGAAGCCTCGGGGAGATTCTACGAGCAGTACTTC. Protein sequence: CASSEASGRFYEQYF.

V is TRBV27 and J is TRBJ2-1; the match to TRBD2 covers 14 bases. Germline CDR1 is MNHEY and CDR2 is SMNVEV (reference sequence). Trimming took 5 bases from V and 3 from J; bases not matched to a gene: 9. The CDR3 has 18 residues. This CDR3 is CASSPTSGLAGVYNEQFF. CDR3 sequence (DNA): TGTGCCAGCAGTCCGACCTCGGGACTAGCGGGGGTCTACAATGAGCAGTTCTTC.

This clone was observed once. This rearrangement joins TRBV5-6 to TRBJ2-1; D is perhaps TRBD2 (6 bases). V was pared by 4 bases and J by 5 bases, with 13 bases between. Germline loops: CDR1 SGHDT, CDR2 YYEEEE. The CDR3 loop spans 14 amino acids. The CDR3 is CASSLAGTDNEQFF. DNA for the CDR3: TGTGCCAGCAGCCTCGCGGGGACCGACAATGAGCAGTTCTTC.

The chain employs TRBV25-1 and TRBJ1-6, with D uncertain. Germline CDR1 and CDR2: MGHDK and SYGVNS. This CDR3 is built from 12 residues. The V and J ends lost 5 bases and 7 bases respectively, with 6 bases between them. CDR3 in DNA: TGTGCCAGCAGTCTGACAAATTCACCCCTCCACTTT. It yields the protein CASSLTNSPLHF.

The rearrangement joins TRBV28 to TRBJ1-2; TRBD1 matches at 7 bases. V lost 3 bases and J lost 6; bases outside the gene matches: 10. The CDR3 covers 15 residues. Germline V gene sequence: CDR1 MDHEN, CDR2 SYDVKM. This CDR3 is CASSLTGLTPHGYTF. The DNA for the CDR3 is TGTGCCAGCAGTTTGACAGGGCTCACCCCACATGGCTACACCTTC.

The genes are TRBV7-6 and TRBJ2-7; D is perhaps TRBD2 (5 bases). Trimming removed 2 bases at V and 6 bases at J, with 17 bases between. The CDR3 loop spans 15 amino acids. CDR1 and CDR2 from the germline V gene are SGHVS and FNYEAQ. This CDR3 is CASSLIIGGESEQYF. The CDR3 bases are TGTGCCAGCAGCTTAATCATCGGTGGGGAGTCCGAGCAGTACTTC. Variable domain in full (rest from reference TRBV7-6 and TRBJ2-7): GAGVSQSPRYKVTKRGQDVALRCDPISGHVSLYWYRQALGQGPEFLTYFNYEAQQDKSGLPNDRFSAERPEGSISTLTIQRTEQRDSAMYRCASSLIIGGESEQYFGPGTRLTVT.

This clone was observed a single time. This chain connects TRBV27 to TRBJ2-5; possibly TRBD2 for D (6 bases). The length of the CDR3 is 13 residues. V lost 3 bases to trimming and J lost 5 bases, with 10 bases between them. The germline V gene has CDR1 MNHEY and CDR2 SMNVEV (reference sequence). The DNA of the CDR3 is TGTGCCAGCAGTTTCCGGGAGCTCGAGACCCAGTACTTC. Translated: CASSFRELETQYF.

This rearrangement joins TRBV9 to TRBJ2-3; D is possibly TRBD2 (5 bases). V dropped 0 bases and J dropped 2 bases, with 19 bases sitting between them. The CDR3 is 18 amino acids. Germline loops: CDR1 SGDLS, CDR2 YYNGEE. In nucleotides, the CDR3 is TGTGCCAGCAGCGTAGAGGATATGGGAGAGCGGAACACAGATACGCAGTATTTT. Translation gives CASSVEDMGERNTDTQYF.

The chain is built from TRBV27 and TRBJ2-7, with a possible D match to TRBD2 (6 bases). Germline CDR1 reads MNHEY; CDR2 reads SMNVEV (reference sequence). The CDR3 consists of 13 residues. V lost 5 bases and J lost 4, with 12 bases in between. The CDR3 DNA follows: TGTGCCAGCAGTCACGGGAGTATGTACGAGCAGTACTTC. The encoded protein is CASSHGSMYEQYF.

The J gene is TRBJ1-2, the V gene TRBV4-1, with D perhaps TRBD1 (5 bases). The CDR3 is 15 amino acids. Trimming pared 1 base from V and 0 bases from J, leaving 9 bases between. CDR1 is MGHRA, CDR2 YSYEKL, per germline. CDR3 in DNA: TGCGCCAGCAGCCAAGTTGACAGCCCTAACTATGGCTACACCTTC. Amino acid sequence: CASSQVDSPNYGYTF.

The chain recombines TRBV7-6 with TRBJ2-1; 8 nucleotides match TRBD2. V was pared by 1 base and J by 0 bases, with 2 bases of the junction left unmatched. Germline assignment: CDR1 SGHVS and CDR2 FNYEAQ. This CDR3 is 16 amino acids long. CDR3 sequence: CASSLGTSSSYNEQFF. The CDR3 region has the DNA TGTGCCAGCAGCTTAGGGACTAGCAGCTCCTACAATGAGCAGTTCTTC.

The chain has TRBV9 and TRBJ2-3; D is possibly TRBD2 (5 bases). CDR1 is SGDLS and CDR2 is YYNGEE in the germline V gene. V was pared by 3 bases and J by 2 bases, with 19 bases between. The CDR3 contains 17 residues. In DNA form, the CDR3 reads TGTGCCAGCAGCGCCCTCCGAGAAGCGGAGTACACAGATACGCAGTATTTT. This encodes CASSALREAEYTDTQYF. The full variable domain, rest sourced from reference TRBV9 and TRBJ2-3, is DSGVTQTPKHLITATGQRVTLRCSPRSGDLSVYWYQQSLDQGLQFLIQYYNGEERAKGNILERFSAQQFPDLHSELNLSSLELGDSALYFCASSALREAEYTDTQYFGPGTRLTVL.

This clone was seen only once. The chain links TRBV7-3 to TRBJ2-1, with TRBD2 matching 8 bases. Germline CDR1 is SGHTA and CDR2 is FQGTGA. J lost 8 bases, V lost 2 bases, and 2 bases had no gene match. The CDR3 spans 13 residues. The CDR3: CASSLVTSDEQFF. In nucleotides, the CDR3 is TGTGCCAGCAGCTTAGTGACTAGCGATGAGCAGTTCTTC.

This chain links TRBV5-1 with TRBJ2-1, with 7 bases lining up with TRBD1. The length of the CDR3 is 15 residues. Losses at the gene ends were 4 bases for V and 10 bases for J; bases not matched to a gene: 14. CDR1 is SGHRS and CDR2 is YFSETQ in the germline V gene. This CDR3 is CASSLRYRDRQEQFF. CDR3 in DNA: TGCGCCAGCAGCCTGAGATACCGGGACAGACAGGAGCAGTTCTTC.

This clone showed up just a few times. The chain links TRBV6-1 to TRBJ2-7; 8 bases are a match to TRBD1. V lost 1 base, J lost 3 bases, and 5 bases stayed unmatched. Germline CDR1 is MNHNS and CDR2 is SASEGT. The CDR3 runs 15 residues. The CDR3 DNA reads as TGTGCCAGCAGTGAAGTGGGGGGACAGGACTACGAGCAGTACTTC. Amino acid sequence: CASSEVGGQDYEQYF.

The gene calls are TRBV10-1 and TRBJ2-1, with D maybe TRBD2 (5 bases). This CDR3 is 15 amino acids long. V was clipped by 3 bases and J by 2 bases, with 11 bases between them. Germline loops: CDR1 WNHNN, CDR2 SYGVQD (reference sequence). CDR3 bases: TGCGCCAGCAGTGAAGCGGTCGACCCCTACAATGAGCAGTTCTTC. Translated: CASSEAVDPYNEQFF.